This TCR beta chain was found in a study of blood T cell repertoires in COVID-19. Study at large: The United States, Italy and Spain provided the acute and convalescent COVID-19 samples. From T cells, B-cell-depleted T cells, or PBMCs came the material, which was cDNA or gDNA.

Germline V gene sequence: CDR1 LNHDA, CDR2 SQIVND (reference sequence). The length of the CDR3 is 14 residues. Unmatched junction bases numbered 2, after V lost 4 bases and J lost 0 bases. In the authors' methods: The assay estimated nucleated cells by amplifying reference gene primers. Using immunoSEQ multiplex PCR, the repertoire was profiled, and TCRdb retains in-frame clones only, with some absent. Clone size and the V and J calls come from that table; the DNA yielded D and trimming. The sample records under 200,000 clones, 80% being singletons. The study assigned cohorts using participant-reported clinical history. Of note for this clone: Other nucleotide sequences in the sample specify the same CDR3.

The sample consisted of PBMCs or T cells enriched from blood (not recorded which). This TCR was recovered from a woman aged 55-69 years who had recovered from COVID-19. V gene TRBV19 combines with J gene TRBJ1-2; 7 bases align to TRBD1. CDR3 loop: CASSRGQANYGYTF. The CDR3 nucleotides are TGTGCCAGTAGTAGAGGACAGGCTAACTATGGCTACACCTTC.